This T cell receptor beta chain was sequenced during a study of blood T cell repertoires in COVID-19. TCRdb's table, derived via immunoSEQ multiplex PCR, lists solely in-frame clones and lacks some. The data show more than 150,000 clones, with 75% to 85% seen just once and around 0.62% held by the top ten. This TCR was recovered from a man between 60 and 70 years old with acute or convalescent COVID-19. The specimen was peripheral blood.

CDR3: CASSPGARETQYF. In nucleotides, the CDR3 is TGTGCCAGCAGCCCAGGGGCTCGGGAGACCCAGTACTTC. The chain couples TRBV7-2 to TRBJ2-5; D is possibly TRBD1 (6 bases). Germline V gene data show CDR1 as SGHTA and CDR2 as FQGNSA. The CDR3 runs 13 residues. V was shortened by 5 bases and J by 5 bases, with 12 bases between the two germline ends. Looking up the rest from reference TRBV7-2 and TRBJ2-5 gives the full variable domain: GAGVSQSPSNKVTEKGKDVELRCDPISGHTALYWYRQSLGQGLEFLIYFQGNSAPDKSGLPSDRFSAERTGGSVSTLTIQRTQQEDSAVYLCASSPGARETQYFGPGTRLLVL.